This TCR beta chain is drawn from a study of vaccination and CD4 T cells after COVID-19. The wider study: Convalescent patients, SARS-CoV-2 positive by nasal swab PCR, comprised under ten mild cases and one severe case. Post-vaccine sample collection happened at a median of approximately 74 days after dose two, ranging 14 to 241. In culture, cells were exposed to overlapping spike peptides from SARS-CoV-2, HCoV-NL63, HCoV-OC43 and HCoV-229E.

Comment on this clonotype: Its target is unknown.

Cultured CD4+ T cell DNA was sequenced using the Oncomine TCR Beta short-read assay. TCRdb recomputed calls from the PCR reads with MiXCR, one row per CDR3 protein. This table holds about 15,000 distinct CDR3 sequences, less than 60% found once. Germline V CDR1 and CDR2: LGHNA, YSLEER. Trimming at V came to 3 bases and at J to 7 bases, leaving 4 bases not matched to a gene. CDR3 size: 14 residues. Treatment noted: approximately 9-day PBMC culture with coronavirus spike peptide pools or control peptides (ViraFEST assay). Every well contained more than 1.5 million PBMCs, which were grown with around 9.8 IU/ml IL-2 and 9 to 10 ug/ml peptide pools.

The sequence derives from a human donor who had recovered from COVID-19. The sample here was CD4+ T cells from blood, cultured in vitro, taken before SARS-CoV-2 vaccination. The gene calls are TRBV4-3 and TRBJ1-2; 11 nucleotides match TRBD1. The CDR3 loop reads CASSQDRGLFGYTF. CDR3 coding DNA: TGCGCCAGCAGCCAGGACAGGGGGCTGTTTGGCTACACCTTC.